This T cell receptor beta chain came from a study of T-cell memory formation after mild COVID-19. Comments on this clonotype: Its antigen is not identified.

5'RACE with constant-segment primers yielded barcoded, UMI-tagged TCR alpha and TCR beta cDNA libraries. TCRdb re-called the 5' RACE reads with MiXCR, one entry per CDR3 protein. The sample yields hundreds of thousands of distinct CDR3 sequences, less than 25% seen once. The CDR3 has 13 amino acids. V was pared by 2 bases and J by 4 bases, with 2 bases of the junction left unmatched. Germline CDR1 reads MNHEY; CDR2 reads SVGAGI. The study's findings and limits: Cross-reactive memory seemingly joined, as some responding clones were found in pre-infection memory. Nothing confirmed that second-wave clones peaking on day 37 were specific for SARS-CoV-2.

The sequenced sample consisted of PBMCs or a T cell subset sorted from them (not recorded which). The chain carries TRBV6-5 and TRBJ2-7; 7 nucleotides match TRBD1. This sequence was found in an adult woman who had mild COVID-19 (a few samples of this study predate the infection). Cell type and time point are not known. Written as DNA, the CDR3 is TGTGCCAGCAGTTACAGGACAGGATACGAGCAGTACTTC. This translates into CASSYRTGYEQYF.